One and the same sample provided the 26 T cell receptor beta chains below, sequenced in a study of CD8 T cells in ankylosing spondylitis. MiXCR, run by TCRdb on the 5' RACE reads, gives a single entry per CDR3 protein. The data show about 300,000 distinct CDR3 sequences, 11% seen once. Material: blood, either unsorted or a sorted T cell fraction (not recorded which). Source of these receptors: a female donor with ankylosing spondylitis or in good health (not recorded which).

This clonotype turned up a few times. The rearrangement uses TRBV7-2 and TRBJ2-1; a possible D gene is TRBD2 (6 bases). Germline V lookup: CDR1 SGHTA, CDR2 FQGNSA. This CDR3 comprises 17 residues. V gave up 2 bases and J gave up 0 bases, with 14 bases separating them. CDR3 sequence (DNA): TGTGCCAGCAGCTTAATACTAGCCCGAATCTCCTACAATGAGCAGTTCTTC. It specifies CASSLILARISYNEQFF.

In this sample, this clonotype turned up many times. The rearrangement links TRBV12-3 or TRBV12-4 to TRBJ2-7; D gene uncertain. V lost 7 bases to trimming and J lost 6 bases, with 16 bases between them. The CDR3 spans 13 residues. Here the CDR3 reads CASTHAVTSEQYF. CDR3 coding DNA: TGTGCCAGCACCCACGCCGTTACCTCCGAGCAGTACTTC.

This clonotype was counted only a few times. This chain uses TRBV5-6 with TRBJ2-7; 12 bases are a match to TRBD2. The CDR3 is 15 residues long. CDR1 is SGHDT, CDR2 YYEEEE, per germline. The V gene end was trimmed by 4 bases and the J gene end by 6 bases; junction bases not matched to a gene: 8. This CDR3 is CASSLGLAGRREQYF. The CDR3 DNA reads TGTGCCAGCAGCCTTGGACTAGCGGGGAGGCGCGAGCAGTACTTC. The full variable domain, with the rest looked up from reference TRBV5-6 and TRBJ2-7, is DAGVTQSPTHLIKTRGQQVTLRCSPKSGHDTVSWYQQALGQGPQFIFQYYEEEERQRGNFPDRFSGHQFPNYSSELNVNALLLGDSALYLCASSLGLAGRREQYFGPGTRLTVT.

This clonotype has a count of ten or more. This rearrangement joins TRBV15 to TRBJ2-3, with TRBD2 matching over 8 bases. The CDR3 sequence is 16 residues long. V lost 0 bases and J lost 3; bases outside the gene matches: 5. Germline V gene lookup returns CDR1 LNHNV and CDR2 YYDKDF (reference sequence). Here the CDR3 DNA reads TGTGCCACCAGCAGAGATCCTGGACTAGCTACAGATACGCAGTATTTT. This codes for CATSRDPGLATDTQYF.

This clonotype was detected a few times. V usage is TRBV15 and J usage is TRBJ2-5; 7 bases match TRBD2. Germline V gene lookup returns CDR1 LNHNV and CDR2 YYDKDF (reference sequence). V lost 0 bases and J lost 0; bases outside the gene matches: 10. The CDR3 spans 18 residues. The CDR3 sequence is CATSRDMGGSQYQETQYF. The CDR3 nucleotides are TGTGCCACCAGCAGAGATATGGGGGGGTCACAGTACCAAGAGACCCAGTACTTC.

The rearrangement joins TRBV7-9 to TRBJ1-3, with D unresolved. Trimming removed 2 bases from V and 0 bases from J, with 11 bases in between. CDR1 SEHNR and CDR2 FQNEAQ come from the germline V gene (reference sequence). The CDR3 covers 16 residues. In DNA form, the CDR3 reads TGTGCCAGCAGCTTACTGGACGGTTACTCTGGAAACACCATATATTTT. Translated: CASSLLDGYSGNTIYF.

At least ten counts were recorded for this clonotype. The chain carries TRBV5-1 and TRBJ2-5, with a weak D call TRBD1 (6 bases). The CDR3 loop spans 14 amino acids. The V end lost 5 bases, the J end lost 0 bases, and 11 bases lay between the germline ends. In germline, CDR1 is SGHRS, CDR2 YFSETQ. The CDR3 loop is CASRTGSYQETQYF. CDR3 DNA: TGCGCCAGCAGGACAGGTTCCTACCAAGAGACCCAGTACTTC.

The rearrangement joins TRBV7-9 to TRBJ2-1; a weak D match, TRBD2 (5 bases). V was cut by 0 bases and J by 2 bases, with 8 bases left in between. Germline V gene lookup returns CDR1 SEHNR and CDR2 FQNEAQ (reference sequence). CDR3 length: 15 residues. Here the CDR3 reads CASSLAGAAYNEQFF. For the CDR3, the DNA is TGTGCCAGCAGCTTAGCGGGAGCCGCCTACAATGAGCAGTTCTTC.

This clonotype was seen ten or more times. This chain uses TRBV7-2 with TRBJ1-5; D is undetermined. Deletions cut 2 bases from V and 6 bases from J, with 8 bases between. This CDR3 spans 13 amino acids. The germline V gene has CDR1 SGHTA and CDR2 FQGNSA. CDR3 sequence reads: CASSLSVGQPQHF. The CDR3 DNA is TGTGCCAGCAGCTTATCCGTGGGTCAGCCCCAGCATTTT.

This clonotype occurred many times. A read error may account for a junction end that differs from germline. The gene calls are TRBV20-1 and TRBJ1-4; D unclear. The germline CDR1 and CDR2 sequences are DFQATT and SNEGSKA (reference sequence). The CDR3 sequence is 13 residues long. CDR3 coding DNA: TGCAGTGCCAGAGGTCTGAGTTATGAAAAACTGTTTTTT. Translation gives CSARGLSYEKLFF.

There are many counts of this clonotype. The chain employs TRBV20-1 and TRBJ2-1; D not resolved. Trimming shortened V by 4 bases and J by 4 bases, and 11 bases separated the two germline ends. This CDR3 has 13 residues. CDR1 DFQATT and CDR2 SNEGSKA come from the germline V gene (reference sequence). For the CDR3, the DNA is TGCAGTGCTAACGCTGTGAGGTACAATGAGCAGTTCTTC. Translation: CSANAVRYNEQFF.

This clonotype was counted at least ten times. The chain employs TRBV20-1 and TRBJ1-2; D remains unclear. In germline, CDR1 is DFQATT, CDR2 SNEGSKA (reference sequence). V lost 8 bases, J lost 5 bases, and 18 bases lay in between. The length of the CDR3 is 13 residues. This CDR3 reads CSSYYAYPYGYTF. CDR3 DNA: TGCAGTTCTTACTACGCTTACCCTTATGGCTACACCTTC.

J is TRBJ1-5 and V is TRBV20-1; D might be TRBD1 (6 bases). Trimming took 3 bases from V and 5 from J, leaving 17 bases between them. Germline V gene data show CDR1 as DFQATT and CDR2 as SNEGSKA (reference sequence). The CDR3 is made up of 15 amino acids. CDR3 DNA sequence: TGCAGTGCTAGTTTTGAAACAGGGAGGGATCAGCCCCAGCATTTT. The encoded protein is CSASFETGRDQPQHF.

This clonotype occurred a few times. This chain links TRBV20-1 with TRBJ1-4; maybe TRBD1 (6 bases). CDR1 is DFQATT and CDR2 is SNEGSKA in the germline V gene (reference sequence). This CDR3 is built from 15 residues. V was pared by 6 bases and J by 3 bases, with 17 bases between. The CDR3 sequence is CSATTGGGSNEKLFF. Written as DNA, the CDR3 is TGCAGTGCAACGACTGGAGGGGGTTCTAATGAAAAACTGTTTTTT.

Many counts were recorded for this clonotype. This chain joins TRBV12-3 or TRBV12-4 and TRBJ2-1, with 11 nucleotides matching TRBD2. V was pared by 6 bases and J by 10 bases, with 11 bases of the junction left unmatched. The CDR3 sequence is 15 residues long. CDR3 amino acids: CASSEIAGGLGEQFF. The DNA of the CDR3 is TGTGCCAGCAGCGAAATAGCGGGAGGGCTAGGAGAGCAGTTCTTC.

The table lists this clonotype with many counts. The rearrangement joins TRBV5-1 to TRBJ2-3; D gene unclear. The V end was cut by 4 bases, the J end by 6 bases, with 15 bases between. There are 14 residues in the CDR3. Germline V gene data show CDR1 as SGHRS and CDR2 as YFSETQ. The CDR3 sequence is CASSPPSSGDTQYF. In nucleotides, the CDR3 is TGCGCCAGCAGCCCACCCTCGTCTGGGGATACGCAGTATTTT.

This rearrangement joins TRBV12-3 or TRBV12-4 to TRBJ1-1; 8 bases fit TRBD1. This CDR3 spans 13 amino acids. V gave up 7 bases and J gave up 11 bases; unmatched junction bases: 12. Here the CDR3 DNA reads TGTGCCAGCATTGGGACAGGCGGTTTGGGTGCTTTCTTT. Translating gives CASIGTGGLGAFF.

In its sample, this clonotype was seen many times. The V call is TRBV18, the J call TRBJ1-4; TRBD1 agrees at 9 bases. The CDR3 totals 15 residues. Germline lookup yields CDR1 KGHSH and CDR2 LQKENI. Germline trimming cut 1 base from V and 8 bases from J; bases unmatched to any gene: 5. CDR3 sequence: CASSPLQGAEEKLFF. In DNA, the CDR3 is TGTGCCAGCTCACCACTACAGGGGGCTGAGGAAAAACTGTTTTTT. Combining the CDR3 with reference TRBV18 and TRBJ1-4 gives the whole variable domain NAGVMQNPRHLVRRRGQEARLRCSPMKGHSHVYWYRQLPEEGLKFMVYLQKENIIDESGMPKERFSAEFPKEGPSILRIQQVVRGDSAAYFCASSPLQGAEEKLFFGSGTQLSVL.

J is TRBJ1-6 and V is TRBV6-5, with D uncertain. Germline V gene lookup returns CDR1 MNHEY and CDR2 SVGAGI. Trimming left V 2 bases short and J 7 bases short, with 9 bases between. CDR3 length: 14 amino acids. The CDR3 protein is CASSYPEPNSPLHF. Written as DNA, the CDR3 is TGTGCCAGCAGTTACCCAGAACCAAATTCACCCCTCCACTTT.

This clonotype was recorded at least ten times. The chain carries TRBV20-1 and TRBJ2-5; D unresolved. Germline loops: CDR1 DFQATT, CDR2 SNEGSKA (reference sequence). This CDR3 has 10 amino acids. Trimming removed 1 base from V and 5 bases from J, with 2 bases in between. The CDR3 here is CSARGETQYF. CDR3 coding DNA: TGCAGTGCTAGAGGGGAGACCCAGTACTTC.

About this clonotype: A junction end diverges from the germline sequence, so it may reflect a read error. This rearrangement joins TRBV12-3 or TRBV12-4 to TRBJ2-5; TRBD2 matches 13 bases. There are 19 residues in the CDR3. CDR3: CACSLPRLAGGLSQETQYF. The CDR3 nucleotides read TGTGCCTGCAGTTTACCGCGACTAGCGGGGGGACTATCCCAAGAGACCCAGTACTTC.

In its sample, this clonotype was seen many times. The J gene is TRBJ1-1, the V gene TRBV6-5; weak D call: TRBD1 (5 bases). CDR3 length: 12 residues. The V and J ends lost 6 bases and 8 bases respectively, with 13 bases between them. Germline assignment: CDR1 MNHEY and CDR2 SVGAGI. The CDR3, as DNA: TGTGCCAGCAGCCCTAACCACAGGGAAGCTTTCTTT. Residues: CASSPNHREAFF.

At least ten counts were recorded for this clonotype. The rearrangement links TRBV20-1 to TRBJ1-6; D perhaps matches TRBD1 (6 bases). CDR3 length: 15 residues. V was clipped by 5 bases and J by 8 bases, with 19 bases between them. Per germline, CDR1 DFQATT and CDR2 SNEGSKA (reference sequence). The CDR3 here is CSARIPTGYYSPLHF. CDR3 sequence (DNA): TGCAGTGCTCGTATACCGACAGGATACTATTCACCCCTCCACTTT.

This clonotype was recorded many times. V gene TRBV7-2 combines with J gene TRBJ2-1, with 13 bases aligning to TRBD2. The CDR3 sequence is 17 residues long. J gave up 5 bases and V 0 bases, and 4 bases lay outside the gene matches. Germline-derived CDR1 and CDR2 are SGHTA and FQGNSA. CDR3 loop: CASSLATSGGADNEQFF. CDR3 bases: TGTGCCAGCAGCTTAGCCACTAGCGGGGGGGCCGACAATGAGCAGTTCTTC.

In its sample, this clonotype was seen a few times. V gene TRBV10-3 combines with J gene TRBJ1-1, with 10 bases that match TRBD1. This CDR3 contains 15 residues. Germline lookup yields CDR1 ENHRY and CDR2 SYGVKD. The V gene end was trimmed by 5 bases and the J gene end by 5 bases; junction bases not matched to a gene: 8. The DNA of the CDR3 is TGTGCCATCAGTAGGGGGGGGACAGGGGAAACTGAAGCTTTCTTT. As protein: CAISRGGTGETEAFF.

Regarding this clonotype: A read error may account for a junction end that differs from germline. The chain combines TRBV20-1 with TRBJ2-6, with D possibly TRBD1 on 5 matching bases. The CDR3 has 16 amino acids. From germline, CDR1 is DFQATT and CDR2 SNEGSKA (reference sequence). CDR3 amino acids: CCARDGASSGANVLTF. The DNA of the CDR3 is TGCTGTGCTAGAGATGGGGCGAGCTCTGGGGCCAACGTCCTGACTTTC.